The 15 T cell receptor beta chains in this list originate from one sample, sequenced in a study of T-cell reconstitution after alpha-beta-depleted transplantation in children. During its preparation, the TCRbeta library received unique molecular identifiers. TCRdb called the PCR reads again in MiXCR, with one record for every CDR3 protein. The sample includes around 240,000 distinct CDR3 sequences, roughly a tenth of them seen just once. The sample was PBMCs from the stem cell graft donor, taken from the stem cell graft. These receptors all stem from a human donor who donated a stem cell graft to a child with SCID.

This clonotype was recorded at least ten times. This chain links TRBV6-6 with TRBJ2-4; D may be TRBD1 (6 bases). CDR3 length: 13 amino acids. CDR1 MNHNY and CDR2 SVGAGI come from the germline V gene (reference sequence). The V end was cut by 7 bases, the J end by 9 bases, with 16 bases between. The CDR3 nucleotides read TGTGCCAGCACCGCCGGACAGTATTCCATTCAGTACTTC. Translated: CASTAGQYSIQYF.

J is TRBJ1-2 and V is TRBV18, with D tentatively TRBD1 (6 bases). Between the trimmed V and J ends, which lost 5 bases and 7 bases, there was a span of 11 bases. Germline CDR1 KGHSH, CDR2 LQKENI. The CDR3 consists of 12 residues. The CDR3 DNA sequence: TGTGCCAGCTCAGTACAGGGAGCTGGCTACACCTTC. Translation: CASSVQGAGYTF.

This clonotype has ten or more counts. The chain's CDR3 is CSARTGPSSYEQYF. In DNA form, the CDR3 reads TGCAGTGCTAGGACCGGCCCGAGCTCCTACGAGCAGTACTTC. V is TRBV20-1 and J is TRBJ2-7; D remains ambiguous. Between the trimmed V and J ends, which lost 3 bases and 0 bases, there was a span of 12 bases. In germline, CDR1 is DFQATT, CDR2 SNEGSKA (reference sequence). There are 14 residues in the CDR3.

This clonotype was seen repeatedly, ten times or more. This sequence joins TRBV5-1 and TRBJ2-5, with D perhaps TRBD1 or TRBD2 (5 bases each). Germline V gene lookup returns CDR1 SGHRS and CDR2 YFSETQ. This CDR3 is 14 amino acids long. V lost 3 bases to trimming and J lost 1 base, with 10 bases between them. The CDR3 coding sequence is TGCGCCAGCAGCTCGTGGGGGACCCAAGAGACCCAGTACTTC. Its translation is CASSSWGTQETQYF.

This clonotype was recorded at least ten times. The chain uses TRBV20-1 and TRBJ1-2; TRBD1 is a possible D gene (5 bases). Trimming left V 3 bases short and J 2 bases short, with 10 bases between. Germline assignment: CDR1 DFQATT and CDR2 SNEGSKA (reference sequence). This CDR3 is 13 amino acids long. CDR3 DNA: TGCAGTGCTAGCGGGGGAATGAACTATGGCTACACCTTC. Protein product: CSASGGMNYGYTF.

This clonotype was seen at least ten times. V is TRBV6-6 and J is TRBJ1-1; D unclear. Germline assignment: CDR1 MNHNY and CDR2 SVGAGI (reference sequence). This CDR3 spans 12 amino acids. Deletions cut 4 bases from V and 7 bases from J, with 10 bases between. CDR3 residues: CASSSPGVEAFF. In nucleotides, the CDR3 is TGTGCCAGCAGTTCCCCCGGAGTTGAAGCTTTCTTT.

The V and J genes are TRBV20-1 and TRBJ1-2; weak D call: TRBD1 (6 bases). The V and J ends lost 1 base and 6 bases respectively, with 15 bases between them. CDR1 is DFQATT, CDR2 SNEGSKA, per germline (reference sequence). The CDR3 consists of 14 residues. The CDR3 DNA reads TGCAGTGCTAGAGGAAACTTCAACAGGGATGGCTACACCTTC. Translation gives CSARGNFNRDGYTF.

This clonotype has ten or more counts. CDR3 bases: TGTGCCAGCAGCTTGGGACCCAACAATGAGCAGTTCTTC. It encodes CASSLGPNNEQFF. The chain employs TRBV5-5 and TRBJ2-1; the D is unclear. Looked up from germline, CDR1 is SGHKS and CDR2 is YYEKEE (reference sequence). The CDR3 extends over 13 amino acids. Trimming left V 0 bases short and J 5 bases short, with 6 bases between.

Many counts were recorded for this clonotype. This rearrangement joins TRBV9 to TRBJ2-7; D may be TRBD1 (6 bases). From germline, CDR1 is SGDLS and CDR2 YYNGEE. V was trimmed by 0 bases and J by 2 bases, leaving 9 bases between them. The CDR3 covers 14 residues. The CDR3 region is CASSVDGQTYEQYF. In nucleotides, the CDR3 is TGTGCCAGCAGCGTAGACGGACAGACCTACGAGCAGTACTTC. Full variable domain (remainder filled in from reference TRBV9 and TRBJ2-7): DSGVTQTPKHLITATGQRVTLRCSPRSGDLSVYWYQQSLDQGLQFLIQYYNGEERAKGNILERFSAQQFPDLHSELNLSSLELGDSALYFCASSVDGQTYEQYFGPGTRLTVT.

There are many counts of this clonotype. This chain uses TRBV5-1 with TRBJ1-1, with 10 bases fitting TRBD1. Losses at the gene ends were 4 bases for V and 3 bases for J; bases not matched to a gene: 6. Germline V CDR1 and CDR2: SGHRS, YFSETQ. The CDR3 consists of 15 residues. In DNA, the CDR3 is TGCGCCAGCAGCCCCGGGACAGGGGTGGACACTGAAGCTTTCTTT. It yields the protein CASSPGTGVDTEAFF.

This clonotype was counted at least ten times. V gene TRBV20-1 combines with J gene TRBJ1-2; D is unclear. The CDR3 runs to 14 residues. V lost 2 bases and J 8 bases, leaving 18 bases between the germline ends. Germline lookup yields CDR1 DFQATT and CDR2 SNEGSKA (reference sequence). CDR3 DNA: TGCAGTGCTAGACAAGGGAATCTAAACTTAGGCTACACCTTC. Protein product: CSARQGNLNLGYTF.

This clonotype has only one observation. Here the CDR3 reads CSARSLGEKLFF. The CDR3, as DNA: TGCAGTGCTCGATCCTTAGGTGAAAAACTGTTTTTT. This chain uses TRBV20-1 with TRBJ1-4; D not resolved. The V end lost 5 bases, the J end lost 7 bases, and 11 bases lay between the germline ends. CDR3 size: 12 residues. Per the germline V gene, CDR1 is DFQATT and CDR2 is SNEGSKA (reference sequence).

This clonotype was counted ten times or more. The chain links TRBV5-1 to TRBJ1-1; D is ambiguous. V lost 4 bases to trimming and J lost 1 base, with 17 bases between them. The CDR3 runs 16 residues. In germline, CDR1 is SGHRS, CDR2 YFSETQ. CDR3 sequence: CASSPTKGLQNTEAFF. CDR3 nucleotide sequence: TGCGCCAGCAGCCCCACAAAAGGACTCCAGAACACTGAAGCTTTCTTT. Looking up the rest from reference TRBV5-1 and TRBJ1-1 gives the full variable domain: KAGVTQTPRYLIKTRGQQVTLSCSPISGHRSVSWYQQTPGQGLQFLFEYFSETQRNKGNFPGRFSGRQFSNSRSEMNVSTLELGDSALYLCASSPTKGLQNTEAFFGQGTRLTVV.

This clonotype showed up many times. The rearrangement uses TRBV12-3 or TRBV12-4 and TRBJ1-5, with no clear D. The CDR3 extends over 14 amino acids. V was cut by 5 bases and J by 4 bases, with 12 bases left in between. CDR3 coding DNA: TGTGCCAGCAGTCCCATAGGGATTAATCAGCCCCAGCATTTT. Its protein product is CASSPIGINQPQHF.

Many counts were recorded for this clonotype. CDR3 nucleotides: TGCGCCAGCAGCTTGGCCGGGACTAAAGAGACCCAGTACTTC. Protein: CASSLAGTKETQYF. The chain recombines TRBV5-1 with TRBJ2-5; TRBD2 agrees at 7 bases. The CDR3 is 14 residues long. CDR1 SGHRS and CDR2 YFSETQ come from the germline V gene. V trimming: 0 bases; J trimming: 3 bases; junction bases outside the gene matches: 2.